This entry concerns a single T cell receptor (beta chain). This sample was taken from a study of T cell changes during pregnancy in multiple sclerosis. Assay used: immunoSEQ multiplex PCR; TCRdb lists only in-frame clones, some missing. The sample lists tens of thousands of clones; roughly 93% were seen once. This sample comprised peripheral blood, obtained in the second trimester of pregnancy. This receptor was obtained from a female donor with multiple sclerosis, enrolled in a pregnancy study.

This CDR3 is CASSSGSGDLGEQYF. CDR3 nucleotides: TGTGCCAGCAGCTCAGGGAGCGGGGATCTTGGCGAGCAGTACTTC. This chain connects TRBV7-2 to TRBJ2-7, with TRBD2 matching over 7 bases. This CDR3 is 15 amino acids long. Germline V gene sequence: CDR1 SGHTA, CDR2 FQGNSA. Trimming at V came to 4 bases and at J to 6 bases, leaving 12 bases not matched to a gene.